This TCR beta chain was recorded in a study of blood T cell repertoires in COVID-19. Study in general: Specimens from acute and convalescent COVID-19 originated in the United States, Italy and Spain.

This clone occurred once. In the original workflow: Amplified reference gene primers provided the basis for estimating nucleated cell counts. This table comes from immunoSEQ multiplex PCR, and its TCRdb copy is limited to in-frame clones, with some not included. The V and J calls and clone size come from that table; D and trimming were worked out from the DNA. Of tens of thousands of clones in the sample, 75% to 90% are singletons; the top ten hold approximately 6.3%. Sequenced: peripheral blood. This receptor was identified in a woman of 80 years or more with active COVID-19.

The CDR3 region is CASTPGGGLEKLFF. CDR3 coding DNA: TGCGCCAGCACCCCGGGGGGAGGCCTTGAAAAACTGTTTTTT. The gene calls are TRBV5-1 and TRBJ1-4; perhaps TRBD1 as D (5 bases). This CDR3 is built from 14 residues. Germline V CDR1 and CDR2: SGHRS, YFSETQ. Between the trimmed V and J ends, which lost 6 bases and 7 bases, there was a span of 16 bases.